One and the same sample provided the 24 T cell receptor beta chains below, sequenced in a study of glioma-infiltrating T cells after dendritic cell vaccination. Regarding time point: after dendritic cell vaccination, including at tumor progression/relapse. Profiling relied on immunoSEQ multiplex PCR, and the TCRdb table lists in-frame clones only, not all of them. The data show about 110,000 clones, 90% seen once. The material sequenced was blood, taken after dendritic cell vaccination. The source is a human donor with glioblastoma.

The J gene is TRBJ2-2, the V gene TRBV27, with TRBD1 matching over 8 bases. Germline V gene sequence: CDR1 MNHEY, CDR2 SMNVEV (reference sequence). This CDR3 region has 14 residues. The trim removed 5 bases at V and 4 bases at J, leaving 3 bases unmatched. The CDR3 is CASSPGQGTGELFF. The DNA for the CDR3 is TGTGCCAGCAGTCCCGGACAGGGCACCGGGGAGCTGTTTTTT.

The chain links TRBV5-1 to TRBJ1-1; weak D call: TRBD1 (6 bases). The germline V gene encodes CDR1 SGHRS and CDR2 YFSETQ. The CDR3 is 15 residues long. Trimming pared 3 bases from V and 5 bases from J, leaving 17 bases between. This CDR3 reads CASSYQGIEGTEAFF. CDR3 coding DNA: TGCGCCAGCAGCTACCAGGGGATAGAGGGAACTGAAGCTTTCTTT.

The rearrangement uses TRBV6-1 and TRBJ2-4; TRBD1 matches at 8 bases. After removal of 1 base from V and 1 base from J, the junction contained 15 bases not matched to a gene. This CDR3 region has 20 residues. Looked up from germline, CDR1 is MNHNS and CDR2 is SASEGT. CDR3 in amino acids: CASSEVRGQVFNIAKNIQYF. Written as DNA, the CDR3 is TGTGCCAGCAGTGAAGTTCGGGGACAGGTATTTAATATTGCCAAAAACATTCAGTACTTC.

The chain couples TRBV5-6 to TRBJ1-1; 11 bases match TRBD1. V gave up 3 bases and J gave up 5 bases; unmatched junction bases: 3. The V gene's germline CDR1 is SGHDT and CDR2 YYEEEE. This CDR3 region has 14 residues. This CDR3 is CASSSGTGGTEAFF. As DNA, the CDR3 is TGTGCCAGCAGCTCTGGGACAGGGGGAACTGAAGCTTTCTTT.

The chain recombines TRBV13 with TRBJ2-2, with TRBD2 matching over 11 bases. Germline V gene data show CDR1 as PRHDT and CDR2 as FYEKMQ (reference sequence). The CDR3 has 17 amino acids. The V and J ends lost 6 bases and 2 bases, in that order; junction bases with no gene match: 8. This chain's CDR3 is CASRSGTSGENTGELFF. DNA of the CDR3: TGTGCCAGCAGATCAGGGACTAGCGGAGAAAACACCGGGGAGCTGTTTTTT.

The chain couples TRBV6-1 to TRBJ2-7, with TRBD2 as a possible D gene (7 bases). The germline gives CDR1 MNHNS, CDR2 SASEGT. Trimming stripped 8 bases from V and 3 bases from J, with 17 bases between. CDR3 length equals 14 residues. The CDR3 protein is CASRGPGLSYEQYF. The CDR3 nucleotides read TGTGCCAGCCGGGGGCCGGGACTAAGCTACGAGCAGTACTTC.

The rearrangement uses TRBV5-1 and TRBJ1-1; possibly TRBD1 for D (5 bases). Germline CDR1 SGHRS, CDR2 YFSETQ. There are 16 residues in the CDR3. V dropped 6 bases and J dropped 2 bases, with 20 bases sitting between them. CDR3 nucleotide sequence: TGCGCCAGCACCAAGGACACGGTGGGTTTTAACACTGAAGCTTTCTTT. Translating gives CASTKDTVGFNTEAFF.

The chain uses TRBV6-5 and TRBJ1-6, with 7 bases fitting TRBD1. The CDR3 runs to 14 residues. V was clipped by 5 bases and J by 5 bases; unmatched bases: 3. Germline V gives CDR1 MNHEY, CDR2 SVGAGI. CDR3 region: CASSRTGDNSPLHF. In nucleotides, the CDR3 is TGTGCCAGCAGTCGCACAGGGGATAATTCACCCCTCCACTTT.

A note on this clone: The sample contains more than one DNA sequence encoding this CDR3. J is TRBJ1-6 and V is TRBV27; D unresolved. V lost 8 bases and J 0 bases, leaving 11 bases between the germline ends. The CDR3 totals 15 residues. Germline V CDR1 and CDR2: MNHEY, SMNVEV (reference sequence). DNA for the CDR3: TGTGCCAGCCGGAGGGAAGGCTCCTATAATTCACCCCTCCACTTT. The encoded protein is CASRREGSYNSPLHF.

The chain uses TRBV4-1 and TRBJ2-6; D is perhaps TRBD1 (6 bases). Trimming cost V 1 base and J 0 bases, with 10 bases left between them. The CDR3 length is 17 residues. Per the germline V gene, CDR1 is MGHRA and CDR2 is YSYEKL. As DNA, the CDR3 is TGCGCCAGCAGCCAAGGACAGGCGTACTCTGGGGCCAACGTCCTGACTTTC. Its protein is CASSQGQAYSGANVLTF.

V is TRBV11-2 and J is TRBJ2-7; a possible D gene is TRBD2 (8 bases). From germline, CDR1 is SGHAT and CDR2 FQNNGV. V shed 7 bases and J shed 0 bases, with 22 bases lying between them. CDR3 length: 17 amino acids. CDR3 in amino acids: CASNRAAGGQSSYEQYF. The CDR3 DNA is TGTGCCAGCAATCGGGCGGCGGGGGGACAGAGCTCCTACGAGCAGTACTTC.

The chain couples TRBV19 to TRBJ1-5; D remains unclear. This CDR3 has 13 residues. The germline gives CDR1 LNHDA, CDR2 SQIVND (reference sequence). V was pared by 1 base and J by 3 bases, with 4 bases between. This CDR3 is CASSIALNQPQHF. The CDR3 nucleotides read TGTGCCAGTAGTATAGCTCTCAATCAGCCCCAGCATTTT.

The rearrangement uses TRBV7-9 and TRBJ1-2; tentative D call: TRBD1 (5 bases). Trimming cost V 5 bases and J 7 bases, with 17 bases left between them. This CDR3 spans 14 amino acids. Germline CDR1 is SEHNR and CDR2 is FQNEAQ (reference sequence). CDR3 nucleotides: TGTGCCAGCAGCCCAGACGGGGGTAGGGGTGGCTACACCTTC. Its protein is CASSPDGGRGGYTF.

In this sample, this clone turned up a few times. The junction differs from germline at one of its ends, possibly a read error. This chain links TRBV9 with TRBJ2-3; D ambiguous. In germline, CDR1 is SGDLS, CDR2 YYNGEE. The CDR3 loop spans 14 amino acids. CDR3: CASSVVGSTNTQYF. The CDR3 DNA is TGTGCCAGCAGCGTAGTTGGTTCCACAAATACGCAGTATTTT.

CDR3 bases: TGTGCCAGCCCCACGACAGGGCTACCTGAAGCTTTCTTT. Protein sequence: CASPTTGLPEAFF. This rearrangement joins TRBV2 to TRBJ1-1, with 7 bases matching TRBD1. This CDR3 region has 13 residues. The ends lost 8 bases at V and 6 bases at J; junction bases unmatched: 9. The germline gives CDR1 SNHLY, CDR2 FYNNEI.

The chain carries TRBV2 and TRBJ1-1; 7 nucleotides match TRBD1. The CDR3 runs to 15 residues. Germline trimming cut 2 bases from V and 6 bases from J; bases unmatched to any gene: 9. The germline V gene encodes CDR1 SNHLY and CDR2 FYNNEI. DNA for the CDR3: TGTGCCAGCAGTGAACGACAGGGAGAATACGCTGAAGCTTTCTTT. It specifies CASSERQGEYAEAFF.

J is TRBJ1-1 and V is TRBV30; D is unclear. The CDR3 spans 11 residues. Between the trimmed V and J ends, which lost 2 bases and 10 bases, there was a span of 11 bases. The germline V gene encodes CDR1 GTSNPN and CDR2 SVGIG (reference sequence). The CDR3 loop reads CAWSTRGGAFF. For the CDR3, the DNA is TGTGCCTGGAGTACCCGGGGAGGAGCTTTCTTT.

The CDR3: CASSTFLYSNQPQHF. The CDR3 bases are TGTGCCAGTAGTACGTTTTTATATAGCAATCAGCCCCAGCATTTT. This chain joins TRBV19 and TRBJ1-5; no firm D call. CDR3 size: 15 residues. CDR1 is LNHDA, CDR2 SQIVND, per germline (reference sequence). V was pared by 4 bases and J by 0 bases, with 10 bases between.

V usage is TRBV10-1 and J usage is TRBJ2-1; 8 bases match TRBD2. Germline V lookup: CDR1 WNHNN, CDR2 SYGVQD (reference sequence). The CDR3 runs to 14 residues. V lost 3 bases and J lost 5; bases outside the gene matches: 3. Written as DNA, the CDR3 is TGCGCCAGCAGTGATGGACTAGCCAACAATGAGCAGTTCTTC. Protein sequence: CASSDGLANNEQFF.

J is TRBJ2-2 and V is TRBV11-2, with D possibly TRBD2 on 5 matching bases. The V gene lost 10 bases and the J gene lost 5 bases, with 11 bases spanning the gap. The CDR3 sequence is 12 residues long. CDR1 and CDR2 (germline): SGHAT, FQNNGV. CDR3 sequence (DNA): TGTGCCACCCAGCGGATGACCGGGGAGCTGTTTTTT. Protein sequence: CATQRMTGELFF.

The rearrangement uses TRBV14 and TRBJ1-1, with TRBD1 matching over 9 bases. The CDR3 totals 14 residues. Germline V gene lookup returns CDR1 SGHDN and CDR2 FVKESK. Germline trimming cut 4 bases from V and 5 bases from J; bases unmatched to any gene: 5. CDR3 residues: CASSRTQGATEAFF. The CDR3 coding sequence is TGTGCCAGCAGCCGGACACAGGGGGCGACTGAAGCTTTCTTT.

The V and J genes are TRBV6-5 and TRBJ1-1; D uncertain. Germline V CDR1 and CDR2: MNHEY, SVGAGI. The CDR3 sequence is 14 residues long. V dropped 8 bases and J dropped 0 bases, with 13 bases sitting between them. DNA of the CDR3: TGTGCCAGCCGATCAACGAGCGTGAACACTGAAGCTTTCTTT. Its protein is CASRSTSVNTEAFF.

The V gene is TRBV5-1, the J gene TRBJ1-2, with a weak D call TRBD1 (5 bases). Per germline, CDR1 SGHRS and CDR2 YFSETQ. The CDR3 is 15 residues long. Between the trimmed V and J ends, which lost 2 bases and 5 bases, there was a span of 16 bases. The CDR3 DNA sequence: TGCGCCAGCAGCTTTGGACAATCGAATGCATATGGCTACACCTTC. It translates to CASSFGQSNAYGYTF.

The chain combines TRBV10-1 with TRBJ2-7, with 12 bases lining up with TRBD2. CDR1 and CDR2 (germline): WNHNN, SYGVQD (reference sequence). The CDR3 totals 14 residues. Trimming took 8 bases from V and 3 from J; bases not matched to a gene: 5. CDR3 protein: CASSKTSGSYEQYF. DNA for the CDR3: TGCGCCAGCTCCAAGACTAGCGGGAGCTACGAGCAGTACTTC.